This T cell receptor beta chain was retrieved from a study of T cell repertoires in cytomegalovirus infection (dated by TCRdb to about 2019). With respect to the entire study: Peptide stimulations targeted recently identified HLA-C-restricted CMV epitopes, whose presentation resists viral immunomodulation, together with well-studied HLA-B-restricted epitopes. Donor HLA type was relevant to the analysis, because carriage of CMV infection together with the matching HLA type was indicated by public TCR beta signatures. Results the study describes overall, beyond this receptor: In both this cohort and an independent roughly 400-donor cohort, the cumulative frequency of public TCR beta family members distinguished carriers of CMV infection plus the relevant HLA type. The ex vivo response was dominated by HLA-C-restricted CMV-specific TCR beta clonotypes, which also provided the single most frequent clonotype in two of eight donors.

In its sample, this clonotype was seen many times. Its antigen is still unknown. No clone much larger than this one lies a single base away; base qualities are absent. V lost 4 bases and J lost 7 bases; the stretch between them is 8 bases long. The cysteine opens and the phenylalanine closes a CDR3 of 11 amino acids. Here the CDR3 DNA is all that survives: 33 bases in frame from base 1. The CDR1 and CDR2 encoded by the germline V gene are SGHTA and FQGNSA. Sequencer: Illumina HiSeq 1500. TCRdb reanalyzed the raw reads on its own, using fastp at Q25 for trimming and MiXCR for clone calling, and kept in-frame beta chains. One record per CDR3 amino acid sequence lists the most common genes and DNA. This sample holds hundreds of thousands of distinct CDR3 sequences; around 32% were observed only once. The top ten clones comprise around 15% of the sample. The sample's treatment or condition label is to be understood as: in vitro stimulation with specific CMV peptide epitopes to enrich CMV-specific T cells.

The V and J genes are TRBV7-2 and TRBJ2-7; the best D guess is TRBD2, with 6 bases matching. Sequenced material: cultured CD8+ T cells from PBMCs, taken from culture after CMV antigen stimulation. The clonotype originates from a human donor in good health (CMV status not recorded). Some clones in this sample may be carry-over from other donors' samples. CDR3 sequence: CASSSGVEQYF. At the DNA level, the sequence is TGTGCCAGCAGCTCGGGGGTTGAGCAGTACTTC.